The clone carrying this TCR beta chain was observed a handful of times. The source of the sample is a study of T cell responses to AZD1222 COVID-19 vaccine. The protocol was immunoSEQ multiplex PCR, while the TCRdb copy is restricted to in-frame clones and leaves out a portion. The sample carries tens of thousands of clones, around 89% recorded once. The CDR3 runs to 15 residues. Germline-derived CDR1 and CDR2 are KGHSH and LQKENI. V was clipped by 10 bases and J by 8 bases, with 23 bases between them. This clonotype originated in an adult who received the AZD1222 COVID-19 vaccine. Material: peripheral blood, obtained 28 days after the second AZD1222 dose. The V call is TRBV18, the J call TRBJ1-4; a possible D gene is TRBD1 (6 bases). CDR3 sequence: CATSDRSVVGEKLFF. The CDR3 DNA is TGTGCCACCTCCGACAGGAGCGTGGTCGGGGAAAAACTGTTTTTT. Complete variable domain (other parts from reference TRBV18 and TRBJ1-4): NAGVMQNPRHLVRRRGQEARLRCSPMKGHSHVYWYRQLPEEGLKFMVYLQKENIIDESGMPKERFSAEFPKEGPSILRIQQVVRGDSAAYFCATSDRSVVGEKLFFGSGTQLSVL.